The 15 T cell receptor beta chains in this list originate from one sample, sequenced in a study of blood T cell repertoires in COVID-19. Assay used: immunoSEQ multiplex PCR; TCRdb lists only in-frame clones, some missing. The sample lists about 110,000 clones, 69% occurring once. The sequenced sample consisted of peripheral blood. These receptors were taken from a man older than 75 with acute or convalescent COVID-19.

This clone was detected a few times. This chain links TRBV19 with TRBJ1-5; the match to TRBD1 covers 10 bases. Germline values: CDR1 LNHDA, CDR2 SQIVND (reference sequence). V trimming: 5 bases; J trimming: 4 bases; junction bases outside the gene matches: 8. The CDR3 runs 16 residues. The CDR3 reads CASSSGPGQGNQPQHF. The CDR3 bases are TGTGCCAGTAGTTCAGGACCGGGACAGGGGAATCAGCCCCAGCATTTT. The whole variable domain, filled in from reference TRBV19 and TRBJ1-5, reads DGGITQSPKYLFRKEGQNVTLSCEQNLNHDAMYWYRQDPGQGLRLIYYSQIVNDFQKGDIAEGYSVSREKKESFPLTVTSAQKNPTAFYLCASSSGPGQGNQPQHFGDGTRLSIL.

The CDR3 is CATSRGGSNNEQFF. CDR3 sequence (DNA): TGTGCCACCAGCAGAGGTGGGAGCAACAATGAGCAGTTCTTC. The V call is TRBV15, the J call TRBJ2-1; perhaps TRBD2 as D (5 bases). Trimming left V 1 base short and J 5 bases short, with 9 bases between. The CDR3 sequence is 14 residues long. CDR1 and CDR2 from the germline V gene are LNHNV and YYDKDF (reference sequence).

This clone was detected a few times. The chain carries TRBV9 and TRBJ2-5; D unclear. Between the trimmed V and J ends, which lost 2 bases and 5 bases, there was a span of 16 bases. The germline CDR1 and CDR2 sequences are SGDLS and YYNGEE. This CDR3 comprises 15 residues. This chain's CDR3 is CASSVSPSSVETQYF. The CDR3 coding sequence is TGTGCCAGCAGCGTTTCTCCTTCTTCGGTGGAGACCCAGTACTTC.

The rearrangement links TRBV7-2 to TRBJ2-2; 7 bases match TRBD2. The CDR3 loop spans 18 amino acids. After removal of 5 bases from V and 4 bases from J, the junction contained 16 bases not matched to a gene. The germline gives CDR1 SGHTA, CDR2 FQGNSA. The CDR3: CASSPKWGGVRVTGELFF. The CDR3 nucleotides are TGTGCCAGCAGCCCCAAATGGGGAGGGGTGCGGGTCACCGGGGAGCTGTTTTTT.

The CDR3 sequence is CASSPEGGNQPQHF. The CDR3 DNA is TGTGCCAGCAGCCCCGAGGGGGGCAATCAGCCCCAGCATTTT. The gene calls are TRBV9 and TRBJ1-5, with D tentatively TRBD1 (6 bases). V lost 4 bases and J lost 2, with 10 bases in between. Germline loops: CDR1 SGDLS, CDR2 YYNGEE. The CDR3 consists of 14 residues.

The sample holds a few counts of this clone. The chain couples TRBV5-4 to TRBJ2-1, with 9 bases identical to TRBD2. The CDR3 length is 15 residues. Germline CDR1 and CDR2: SGHNT and YYREEE (reference sequence). J was trimmed by 8 bases and V by 3 bases; bases with no gene match: 9. The DNA of the CDR3 is TGTGCCAGCAGCTCCCCTAGCGGGGTGTGGGATGAGCAGTTCTTC. Translating it yields CASSSPSGVWDEQFF.

This clone was picked up a small number of times. This sequence joins TRBV7-3 and TRBJ2-3, with 10 nucleotides matching TRBD1. With 5 bases clipped from V and 4 bases from J, the junction kept 3 bases outside the gene matches. Germline assignment: CDR1 SGHTA and CDR2 FQGTGA. CDR3 length: 14 amino acids. DNA of the CDR3: TGTGCCAGCAGCCCCGGACAGGGGGCAGATACGCAGTATTTT. It encodes CASSPGQGADTQYF.

The rearrangement uses TRBV2 and TRBJ2-7, with TRBD1 identical over 7 bases. Per the germline V gene, CDR1 is SNHLY and CDR2 is FYNNEI. This CDR3 has 12 residues. V dropped 8 bases and J dropped 4; count of bases not matched to a gene: 5. The CDR3 sequence: CASGQAAYEQYF. The DNA for the CDR3 is TGTGCCAGCGGACAGGCAGCTTACGAGCAGTACTTC.

V and J are TRBV12-3 or TRBV12-4 and TRBJ2-7; D is ambiguous. This CDR3 region has 13 residues. Trimming cost V 7 bases and J 7 bases, with 17 bases left between them. CDR3 protein: CASTYGWSREQYF. CDR3 DNA: TGTGCCAGCACTTATGGGTGGAGTAGGGAGCAGTACTTC.

The chain employs TRBV6-1 and TRBJ1-5, with D hard to call. Germline assignment: CDR1 MNHNS and CDR2 SASEGT. The CDR3 extends over 13 amino acids. V was trimmed by 0 bases and J by 4 bases, leaving 4 bases between them. The CDR3 here is CASSEARNQPQHF. The CDR3 DNA reads TGTGCCAGCAGTGAAGCGCGGAATCAGCCCCAGCATTTT.

Written as DNA, the CDR3 is TGTGCCAGCAGCCCAACCTCTAGTCCTAGAGGCTACACCTTC. Encoded protein: CASSPTSSPRGYTF. The chain has TRBV28 and TRBJ1-2; D remains unclear. Germline CDR1 reads MDHEN; CDR2 reads SYDVKM. V lost 6 bases, J lost 8 bases, and 19 bases lay in between. This CDR3 is 14 amino acids long.

Concerning this clone itself: Within the sample, other DNA sequences also encode this same CDR3. The chain is built from TRBV28 and TRBJ1-6; TRBD1 matches at 9 bases. Germline CDR1 reads MDHEN; CDR2 reads SYDVKM. V lost 6 bases, J lost 7 bases, and 10 bases stayed unmatched. The length of the CDR3 is 16 residues. The CDR3 DNA reads TGTGCCAGCAGGACTCCGGGACAGGGTGAAAATTCACCCCTCCACTTT. Amino acids: CASRTPGQGENSPLHF. The whole variable domain, remainder taken from reference TRBV28 and TRBJ1-6, is DVKVTQSSRYLVKRTGEKVFLECVQDMDHENMFWYRQDPGLGLRLIYFSYDVKMKEKGDIPEGYSVSREKKERFSLILESASTNQTSMYLCASRTPGQGENSPLHFGNGTRLTVT.

A single count supports this clone. The chain has TRBV28 and TRBJ1-5; no firm D call. The CDR3 covers 14 residues. Germline CDR1 is MDHEN and CDR2 is SYDVKM. V shed 8 bases and J shed 4 bases, with 15 bases lying between them. This chain's CDR3 is CASARRDPNQPQHF. The CDR3, as DNA: TGTGCCAGCGCCCGACGGGATCCGAATCAGCCCCAGCATTTT.

The rearrangement links TRBV9 to TRBJ2-7, with a possible D match to TRBD2 (6 bases). Germline V lookup: CDR1 SGDLS, CDR2 YYNGEE. The CDR3 runs to 13 residues. Trimming cost V 2 bases and J 1 base, with 7 bases left between them. For the CDR3, the DNA is TGTGCCAGCAGCGTGGGGACTTCCTACGAGCAGTACTTC. Residues: CASSVGTSYEQYF.

This chain links TRBV6-2 or TRBV6-3 with TRBJ1-2; D uncertain. The germline V and J ends were trimmed by 4 bases and 8 bases, with 11 bases remaining between them. The CDR3 is made up of 12 amino acids. Germline V gene sequence: CDR1 MNHEY, CDR2 SVGEGT. CDR3 region: CASSSRGEGYTF. As DNA, the CDR3 is TGTGCCAGCAGTTCTCGGGGTGAAGGCTACACCTTC.